Sequencing of this TCR beta chain was carried out in a study of CD8 T cells in ankylosing spondylitis. Study outcomes and limitations: There was a TCR beta motif, made of eight highly homologous variants, that appeared characteristic of ankylosing spondylitis blood. According to the report, clones linked to the disease were significantly enriched in matched synovial fluid samples taken from ankylosing spondylitis patients. Some of the motif variants had earlier been found in reactive arthritis patients' fluid and blood. CD8+ disease-linked clones were present at relatively low frequencies in blood.

This clonotype was counted only a few times. Antigen unknown. Using quantitative 5'-RACE with molecular barcodes, the authors made TCR beta libraries. MiXCR, run by TCRdb on the 5' RACE reads, gives a single entry per CDR3 protein. The sample includes about 800,000 distinct CDR3 sequences, around 11% seen only once; the top ten take less than 0.65%. This TCR was recovered from a male donor with ankylosing spondylitis. The specimen sequenced was blood, either unsorted or a sorted T cell fraction (not recorded which).

CDR3 sequence: CASTSQGTNTEAFF. DNA of the CDR3: TGTGCCAGCACATCACAGGGGACGAACACTGAAGCTTTCTTT. The gene calls are TRBV6-1 and TRBJ1-1; 7 nucleotides align to TRBD1. Germline V lookup: CDR1 MNHNS, CDR2 SASEGT. There are 14 residues in the CDR3. Germline trimming cut 7 bases from V and 1 base from J; bases unmatched to any gene: 6.